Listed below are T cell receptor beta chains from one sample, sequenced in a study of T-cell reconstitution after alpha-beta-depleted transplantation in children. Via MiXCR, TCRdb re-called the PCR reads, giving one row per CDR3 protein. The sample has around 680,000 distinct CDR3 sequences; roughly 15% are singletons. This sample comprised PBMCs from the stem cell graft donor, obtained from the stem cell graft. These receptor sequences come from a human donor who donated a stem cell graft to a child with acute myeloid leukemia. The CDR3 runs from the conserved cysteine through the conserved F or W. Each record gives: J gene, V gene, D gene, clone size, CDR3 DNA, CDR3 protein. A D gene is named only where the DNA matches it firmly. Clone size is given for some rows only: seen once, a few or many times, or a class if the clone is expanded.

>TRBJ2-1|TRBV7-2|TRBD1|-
TGTGCCAGCAGCTTAGGAGGGACAGGGATCCATGAGCAGTTCTTC
CASSLGGTGIHEQFF
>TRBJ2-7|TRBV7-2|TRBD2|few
TGTGCCAGCAGCTTAGTCCATAGCGGGGGCGAGCAGTACTTC
CASSLVHSGGEQYF
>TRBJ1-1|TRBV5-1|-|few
TGCGCCAGCAGCTGGGGTAGGGGTGAGAACACTGAAGCTTTCTTT
CASSWGRGENTEAFF
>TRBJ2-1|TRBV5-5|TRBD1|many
TGTGCCAGCAGCTTGGGGGCCGGGACAGCCTACAATGAGCAGTTCTTC
CASSLGAGTAYNEQFF
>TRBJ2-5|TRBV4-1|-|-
TGCGCCAGCAGCTTAACCGCTAGAGAGACCCAGTACTTC
CASSLTARETQYF
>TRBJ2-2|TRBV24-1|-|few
TGTGCCACCAGGGTCCTCACCGGGGAGCTGTTTTTT
CATRVLTGELFF
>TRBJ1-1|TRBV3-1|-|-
TGTGCCAGCAGCCAATTCCTCCGCGCGGTTCTTTATTCAAACCAGGGGAACACTGAAGCTTTCTTT
CASSQFLRAVLYSNQGNTEAFF
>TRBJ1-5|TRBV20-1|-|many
TGCAGTGCTAGACGGGACAAAGGGGGCAATCAGCCCCAGCATTTT
CSARRDKGGNQPQHF
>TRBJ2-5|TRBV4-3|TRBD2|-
TGCGCCAGCAGCCAAGATCATCGGCGGGGGGCCTATCAATTAGAGACCCAGTACTTC
CASSQDHRRGAYQLETQYF
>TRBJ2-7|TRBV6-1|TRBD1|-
TGTGCCAGCAGTCCCCGGACAGGGGTTTCCACCTACGAGCAGTACTTC
CASSPRTGVSTYEQYF
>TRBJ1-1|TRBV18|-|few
TGTGCCAGCTCGCCCCCTACGGCAGGGAACACTGAAGCTTTCTTT
CASSPPTAGNTEAFF
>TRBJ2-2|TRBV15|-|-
TGTGCCACCAGTAGTTACGGGGAGCTGTTTTTT
CATSSYGELFF
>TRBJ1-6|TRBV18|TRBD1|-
TGTGCCAGCTCGGCGGGACAGTCGAATTCACCCCTCCACTTT
CASSAGQSNSPLHF
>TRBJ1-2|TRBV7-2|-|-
TGTGCCAGCAGCTTAGTGGCCACAGCGTACTATGGCTACACCTTC
CASSLVATAYYGYTF
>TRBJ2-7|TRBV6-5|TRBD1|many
TGTGCCAGCAGTTACGCTCCCGGGACAGTGCCCTACGAGCAGTACTTC
CASSYAPGTVPYEQYF
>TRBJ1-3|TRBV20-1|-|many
TGCAGTGCTAAAAGGGCAGATCCTGGAAACACCATATATTTT
CSAKRADPGNTIYF
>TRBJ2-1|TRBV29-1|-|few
TGCAGCGTTGAACAAGGGGGGGGCAATGAGCAGTTCTTC
CSVEQGGGNEQFF
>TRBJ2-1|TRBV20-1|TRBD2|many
TGCAGTGCCCCTCGCCGGGGGGGCCCTACGGATGAGCAGTTCTTC
CSAPRRGGPTDEQFF
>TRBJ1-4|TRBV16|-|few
TGTGCCAGCAGCCAATCCGCCGGGGGGCTCGCAACTAATGAAAAACTGTTTTTT
CASSQSAGGLATNEKLFF
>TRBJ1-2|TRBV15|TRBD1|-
TGTGCCACCAGCGGGACAGGGGAATTTTATGGCTACACCTTC
CATSGTGEFYGYTF
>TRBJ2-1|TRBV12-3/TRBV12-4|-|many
TGTGCCAGCAGTTTAGTCCCGGGCCATTCCAATGAGCAGTTCTTC
CASSLVPGHSNEQFF
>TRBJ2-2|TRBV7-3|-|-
TGTGCCAGCAGCTCCCAGGCGCGTATGGGCACCGGGGAGCTGTTTTTT
CASSSQARMGTGELFF
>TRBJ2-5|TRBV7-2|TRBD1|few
TGTGCCAGCAGCCCTCGGACAGGCGGAGGAGAGACCCAGTACTTC
CASSPRTGGGETQYF
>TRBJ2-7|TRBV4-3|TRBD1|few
TGCGCCAGCAGCCAAACCGGGACAGGCCCCAACGAGCAGTACTTC
CASSQTGTGPNEQYF
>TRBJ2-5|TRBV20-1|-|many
TGCAGTGCTAGAGATTCAGGGGTCCAAGAGACCCAGTACTTC
CSARDSGVQETQYF
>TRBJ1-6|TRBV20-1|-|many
TGCAGTGCTAGAGATGTGACGACAGGTGGTGATTCACCCCTCCACTTT
CSARDVTTGGDSPLHF
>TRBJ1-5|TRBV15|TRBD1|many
TGTGCCACCAGCAGAGCGGGACAGGGGAATCAGCCCCAGCATTTT
CATSRAGQGNQPQHF
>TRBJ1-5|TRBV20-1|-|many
TGCAGTGCTAGCTCCGGGGTCCCTGGTCAGCCCCAGCATTTT
CSASSGVPGQPQHF
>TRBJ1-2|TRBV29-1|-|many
TGCAGCGTTTTGGCAGATCCTATAGTCGGCTACACCTTC
CSVLADPIVGYTF
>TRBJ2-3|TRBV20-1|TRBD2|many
TGCAGTGCTAGAGACACGACTAGCGGGGGAACAGATACGCAGTATTTT
CSARDTTSGGTDTQYF
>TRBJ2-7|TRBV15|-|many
TGTGCCACCAGCAGCCACGAAAGGATCCACGAGCAGTACTTC
CATSSHERIHEQYF
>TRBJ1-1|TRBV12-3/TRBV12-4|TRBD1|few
TGTGCCAGCAGTTTATGGCAGGGGGCTGAAGCTTTCTTT
CASSLWQGAEAFF
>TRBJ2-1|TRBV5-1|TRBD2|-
TGCGCCAGTGGGACTAGCGGGGCACCCTACAATGAGCAGTTCTTC
CASGTSGAPYNEQFF
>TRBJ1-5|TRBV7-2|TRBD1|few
TGTGCCAGCACGAAAGGGACAGGGGATCAGCCCCAGCATTTT
CASTKGTGDQPQHF
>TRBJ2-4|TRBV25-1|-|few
TGTGCCAGCAGTGAATGGAGGGGGCAAAACATTCAGTACTTC
CASSEWRGQNIQYF
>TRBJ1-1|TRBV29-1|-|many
TGCAGCGTTGCGGGGGGCGCTGAAGCTTTCTTT
CSVAGGAEAFF
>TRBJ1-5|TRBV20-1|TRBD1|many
TGCAGTGCTACCCGGACAGGGATGAATCAGCCCCAGCATTTT
CSATRTGMNQPQHF
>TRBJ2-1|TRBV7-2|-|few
TGTGCCAGCAGCTTAGCTCCGCCCGAGTTTGAGCAGTTCTTC
CASSLAPPEFEQFF
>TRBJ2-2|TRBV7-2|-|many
TGTGCCAGCAGCCCCTTATCGAACACCGGGGAGCTGTTTTTT
CASSPLSNTGELFF
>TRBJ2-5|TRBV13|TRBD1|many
TGTGCCAGCAGCTTTAGGACAGGACCACAAGAGACCCAGTACTTC
CASSFRTGPQETQYF
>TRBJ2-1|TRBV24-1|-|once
TGTGACACCAGTGATTTGCAAAGTCTGGGTTCCTACAATGAGCAGTTCTTC
CDTSDLQSLGSYNEQFF
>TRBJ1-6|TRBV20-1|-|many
TGCAGTGCTCCGCTTCAGGAGTTACCTAATTCACCCCTCCACTTT
CSAPLQELPNSPLHF
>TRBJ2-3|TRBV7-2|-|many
TGTGCCAGCAGCCCCTCACACTCCACAGATACGCAGTATTTT
CASSPSHSTDTQYF
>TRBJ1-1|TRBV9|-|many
TGTGCCAGCAGCGTAGGACCACGGGACACTGAAGCTTTCTTT
CASSVGPRDTEAFF
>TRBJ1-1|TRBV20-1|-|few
TGCAGTGCTAGAGTTTCAGGGACGAACACTGAAGCTTTCTTT
CSARVSGTNTEAFF
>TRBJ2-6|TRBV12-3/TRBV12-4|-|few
TGTGCCAGCAGTTTAGGGATTGGGGCCAACGTCCTGACTTTC
CASSLGIGANVLTF
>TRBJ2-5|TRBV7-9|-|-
TGTGCCAGCAACCTTCATGTAGGACAAGAGACCCAGTACTTC
CASNLHVGQETQYF
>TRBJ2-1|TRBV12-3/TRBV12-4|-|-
TGTGCCAGCACCACCCCGGGGGACAGATACAATGAGCAGTTCTTC
CASTTPGDRYNEQFF
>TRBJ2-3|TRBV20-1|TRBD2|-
TGCAGTGCTAATAGCGGGGGGGCGGCAGATACGCAGTATTTT
CSANSGGAADTQYF
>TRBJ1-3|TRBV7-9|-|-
TGTGCCAGCAGCTTAGGAGTTTTCGGGGCGAGTGGAAACACCATATATTTT
CASSLGVFGASGNTIYF
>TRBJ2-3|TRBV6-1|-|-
TGTGCCAGCAGTGACTTAGGGGAAGGAACGCAGTATTTT
CASSDLGEGTQYF
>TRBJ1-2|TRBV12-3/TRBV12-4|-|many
TGTGCCAGCAGTTCGGGCGGGTATGGCTACACCTTC
CASSSGGYGYTF
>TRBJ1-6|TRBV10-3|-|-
TGTGCCATCAGTGACTTCGGGACCCTTAATTCACCCCTCCACTTT
CAISDFGTLNSPLHF
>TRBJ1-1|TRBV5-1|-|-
TGCGCCAGCAGCTTGGGGTGGACAGTTACTAACACTGAAGCTTTCTTT
CASSLGWTVTNTEAFF
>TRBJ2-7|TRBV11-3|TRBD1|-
TGTGCCAGCAGCCACCGGGACAGCCAACTGAGGGAGCAGTACTTC
CASSHRDSQLREQYF
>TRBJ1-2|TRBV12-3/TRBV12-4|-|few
TGTGCCAGCAGTTTGCCCCCCGGGGACTATGGCTACACCTTC
CASSLPPGDYGYTF
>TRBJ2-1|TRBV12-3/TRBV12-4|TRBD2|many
TGTGCCAGCACCGTCGGGACTAGATACAATGAGCAGTTCTTC
CASTVGTRYNEQFF
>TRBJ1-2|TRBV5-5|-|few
TGTGCCAGCAGCTTGCGACAGGACTTAGGCTACACCTTC
CASSLRQDLGYTF
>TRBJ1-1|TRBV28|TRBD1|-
TGTGCCAGCAGGACGCCGGGACAGGACCCTTACACTGAAGCTTTCTTT
CASRTPGQDPYTEAFF
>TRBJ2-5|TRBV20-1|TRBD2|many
TGCAGTCCGGGGGGGCCAGAGACCCAGTACTTC
CSPGGPETQYF